This T cell receptor (beta chain) is drawn from a study of blood T cell repertoires in COVID-19. Study-level background: The origin of the acute and convalescent COVID-19 samples was the United States, Italy and Spain.

V gave up 2 bases and J gave up 4 bases, with 6 bases separating them. The germline CDR1 and CDR2 sequences are KGHSH and LQKENI. The CDR3 sequence is 12 residues long. In the original workflow: The authors estimated nucleated cell counts from reference gene primer amplification. TCRdb keeps only in-frame clones here, not all; method: immunoSEQ multiplex PCR. D and trimming were read from the DNA, whereas the V and J calls and clone size are those reported in that table. The repertoire has fewer than 150,000 clones, around 90% of them found once; the top ten carry 7.7%. This chain links TRBV18 with TRBJ2-7, with D possibly being TRBD2 (5 bases). Sequencing was performed on peripheral blood. The receptor's source is a human donor in a cohort sampled during active COVID-19. CDR3 loop: CASSPEGYEQYF. The DNA for the CDR3 is TGTGCCAGCTCACCAGAGGGATACGAGCAGTACTTC.